Each of the 26 T cell receptor beta chains below was sequenced from the same sample in a study of CD8+ T cells in alopecia areata. Pooled cells of cutaneous lymph node origin were sorted on CD4, CD8alpha, NKG2D, NKG2ACE and other markers. Reverse transcribed after extraction, RNA yielded cDNA as the sequencing template. Here immunoSEQ multiplex PCR was the method, and the copy in TCRdb shows in-frame clones only, minus some. The sample contains roughly 260,000 clones, none of them singletons. Sequenced sample: CD4+ T cells sorted from a lymph node. Receptors were obtained from a C3H/HeJ mouse with alopecia areata. Mouse strain MHC haplotype: H2-k.

As regards this clone: Genes and germline come from the mouse. The CDR3 is cut off 4 residues early in the read; its end comes from the germline J gene. Other DNA sequences in this specimen translate into the identical CDR3. The chain employs TRBV1 and TRBJ2-7; a weak D match, TRBD1 (5 bases). CDR1 is NSQYPW, CDR2 LRSPGD, per germline (reference sequence). V lost 0 bases and J lost 0, with 9 bases in between. The CDR3 is 15 residues long. The CDR3 DNA, read in part, is TGCACCTGCAGTGCAGATAGAGACAGCTCCTAT. It encodes CTCSADRDSSY. The CDR3 as a whole reads CTCSADRDSSYEQYF.

This clone was counted only a few times. The gene names given are mouse names. The read terminates 4 residues ahead of where the CDR3 ends, so the germline J gene completes it. The chain uses TRBV1 and TRBJ2-5; weak D call: TRBD1 (7 bases). This CDR3 is 17 amino acids long. Germline CDR1 and CDR2: NSQYPW and LRSPGD (reference sequence). Between the trimmed V and J ends, which lost 0 bases and 2 bases, there was a span of 15 bases. The CDR3 spells CTCSADRGGAGQDTQYF. The covered CDR3 bases are TGCACCTGCAGTGCAGATAGAGGGGGCGCAGGCCAAGAC.

This clone was seen more than once but under ten times. Germline and genes here are mouse. Sequencing ends 4 residues short of the CDR3 end; the germline J gene provides the rest. The chain recombines TRBV13-1 with TRBJ2-1; 7 bases are shared with TRBD1. V was clipped by 5 bases and J by 4 bases; unmatched bases: 0. Germline V gene data show CDR1 as NSHNY and CDR2 as SYGAGN. The CDR3 length is 12 residues. Incomplete CDR3 DNA: TGTGCCAGCAGGGGACAGTATGCT. Protein sequence: CASRGQYA. The CDR3 in full is CASRGQYAEQFF.

This clone was picked up a small number of times. Genes and germline are mouse. The sequenced fragment ends 4 residues before the CDR3 boundary, so the rest is inferred from the germline J gene. V and J are TRBV1 and TRBJ2-3, with D perhaps TRBD2 (6 bases). Looked up from germline, CDR1 is NSQYPW and CDR2 is LRSPGD (reference sequence). The CDR3 runs 15 residues. V was trimmed by 0 bases and J by 3 bases, leaving 10 bases between them. The CDR3 spells CTCSADALGAETLYF. The sequenced part of the CDR3 DNA is TGCACCTGCAGTGCAGACGCCCTGGGGGCAGAA.

Points on this clone: A much bigger clone sits one base away, suggesting this may be a read error. Gene names follow the mouse nomenclature. The CDR3 goes on 4 residues after the read ends, and that part is filled in from the germline J gene. The genes are TRBV13-1 and TRBJ1-2; D call uncertain. The germline V gene has CDR1 NSHNY and CDR2 SYGAGN. The ends were cut back, 1 base at V and 2 bases at J, with 6 bases in the middle. The CDR3 has 13 residues. The sequenced CDR3 bases are TGTGCCAGCAGTGATCATGGGAACTCC. Translating it yields CASSDHGNS. In full, the CDR3 is CASSDHGNSDYTF.

In the case of this clone: All gene names here are mouse names. The read is 3 residues too short to cover the CDR3 end, so that end is filled in from the germline J gene. The same CDR3 can be traced to other DNA sequences in this sample. The gene calls are TRBV13-1 and TRBJ1-6, with TRBD1 identical over 8 bases. TRBJ1-6 is sorted into the ORF group, with uncertain function. CDR1 NSHNY and CDR2 SYGAGN come from the germline V gene. There are 15 residues in the CDR3. V was pared by 3 bases and J by 7 bases, with 6 bases of the junction left unmatched. The sequenced CDR3 bases are TGTGCCAGCAGTGCTGGACAGGGAGGAAATTCGCCC. This sequence encodes CASSAGQGGNSP. In full, the CDR3 is CASSAGQGGNSPLYF.

This clone was detected only a few times. A read error is possible here, since a much larger clone lies one base away. Any gene name here is a mouse gene name. The read comes to an end 4 residues before the CDR3 does, leaving the germline J gene to fill in the end. This chain connects TRBV5 to TRBJ1-1; perhaps TRBD1 as D (6 bases). Trimming stripped 6 bases from V and 0 bases from J, with 8 bases between. This CDR3 spans 13 amino acids. In germline, CDR1 is LGHNA, CDR2 YNLKQL (reference sequence). The CDR3 DNA, read in part, is TGTGCCAGCAGTGACAGGTCAAACACA. This encodes CASSDRSNT. The complete CDR3 protein is CASSDRSNTEVFF.

In the case of this clone: Genes here carry mouse names. The missing CDR3 end, 4 residues past where the read stops, is filled in from the germline J gene. Additional DNA sequences in this sample encode the identical CDR3. The chain recombines TRBV13-3 with TRBJ2-7; TRBD2 matches at 8 bases. Per the germline V gene, CDR1 is NNHDY and CDR2 is SYVADS. The CDR3 covers 13 residues. The CDR3 bases that were read are TGTGCCAGCAGTGAAGCTGGGGGGTAT. Its protein product is CASSEAGGY. In full, the CDR3 is CASSEAGGYEQYF.

Comment on this clone: Gene names follow the mouse nomenclature. The read finishes 4 residues shy of the CDR3 end, and the germline J gene is used to complete it. The sample carries other DNA sequences with the same CDR3. The chain joins TRBV14 to TRBJ2-5; 13 bases match TRBD2. Germline lookup yields CDR1 SGHDT and CDR2 FRDEAV. Trimming cost V 2 bases and J 3 bases; bases outside gene matches: 0. The CDR3 spans 15 residues. CDR3 DNA (partial): TGTGCCAGCAGTTTGGGACTGGGGGGGCAAGAC. It encodes CASSLGLGGQD. Given in full, the CDR3 is CASSLGLGGQDTQYF.

This clone was found a few times. All gene names here are mouse names. The read falls 4 residues short of the CDR3 end, and the missing part is taken from the germline J gene. V gene TRBV13-3 combines with J gene TRBJ2-4; the match to TRBD1 covers 11 bases. The CDR3 runs to 15 residues. Germline V gene lookup returns CDR1 NNHDY and CDR2 SYVADS. J lost 3 bases, V lost 3 bases, and 3 bases had no gene match. This CDR3 is CASSGGQGDQNTLYF. CDR3 DNA (partial): TGTGCCAGCAGTGGGGGACAGGGGGACCAAAAC.

This clone has at least ten counts. Gene names refer to mouse genes. The CDR3 end lies 4 residues beyond the end of the read and is filled in from the germline J gene. The chain recombines TRBV17 with TRBJ2-3, with 9 bases aligning to TRBD1. V shed 5 bases and J 2 bases; nucleotides not matched to a gene: 5. CDR1 and CDR2 from the germline V gene are MNHDT and YYDKIL. The CDR3 spans 15 residues. The CDR3 reads CASSATGGDAETLYF. The sequenced CDR3 bases are TGTGCTAGCAGTGCCACAGGGGGCGATGCAGAA. The full variable domain, in which reference TRBV17 and TRBJ2-3 provide the parts outside the CDR3, is DTTVKQNPRYKLARVGKPVNLICSQTMNHDTMYWYQKKPNQAPKLLLFYYDKILNREADTFEKFQSSRPNNSFCSLYIGSAGLEYSAMYLCASSATGGDAETLYFGSGTRLTVL.

This clone was counted only a few times. Gene names follow the mouse nomenclature. CDR3 DNA (partial): TGTGCCAGCAGTCCAGGGGGCGGGAATTCGCCC. As protein: CASSPGGGNSP. From start to end, the CDR3 is CASSPGGGNSPLYF. This sequence joins TRBV19 and TRBJ1-6; TRBD1 matches 8 bases. The read comes to an end 3 residues before the CDR3 does, leaving the germline J gene to fill in the end. TRBJ1-6 is an open reading frame whose function is uncertain. The CDR3 consists of 14 residues. Germline lookup yields CDR1 FNHDT and CDR2 SITEND (reference sequence). V gave up 4 bases and J gave up 7 bases; unmatched junction bases: 4.

This clone was seen a handful of times. Mouse names are used for the genes. The read ends 4 residues shy of where the CDR3 ends; the end is completed using the germline J gene. The J gene is TRBJ1-1, the V gene TRBV13-1; D remains ambiguous. V lost 5 bases to trimming and J lost 0 bases, with 8 bases between them. The germline CDR1 and CDR2 sequences are NSHNY and SYGAGN. This CDR3 is 13 amino acids long. CDR3 sequence reads: CASSPPTNTEVFF. CDR3 bases read: TGTGCCAGCAGCCCCCCCACAAACACA.

This clone turned up a few times. Genes and germline come from the mouse. The sequenced fragment ends 4 residues before the CDR3 boundary, so the rest is inferred from the germline J gene. The chain carries TRBV13-1 and TRBJ1-1; 9 bases fit TRBD1. In germline, CDR1 is NSHNY, CDR2 SYGAGN. The CDR3 is 15 residues long. V was clipped by 5 bases and J by 0 bases; unmatched bases: 5. The CDR3 is CASRYGDRANTEVFF. The sequenced part of the CDR3 DNA is TGTGCCAGCAGATACGGGGACAGGGCAAACACA.

In the case of this clone: The listed genes are named as in mouse. The read is 4 residues too short to cover the CDR3 end, so that end is filled in from the germline J gene. The sample holds other DNA sequences that translate to the same CDR3. This chain joins TRBV13-1 and TRBJ2-5; 9 bases map to TRBD2. Germline assignment: CDR1 NSHNY and CDR2 SYGAGN. The CDR3 runs to 14 residues. J was trimmed by 3 bases and V by 2 bases; bases with no gene match: 1. The covered CDR3 bases are TGTGCCAGCAGTGAAGGACTGGGGCAAGAC. It specifies CASSEGLGQD. The full-length CDR3 reads as CASSEGLGQDTQYF.

A word on this clone: Gene names denote mouse genes. CDR3 bases read: TGCACCTGCAGTGTCTCGGGACTGGGAGAAGAC. Amino acid sequence: CTCSVSGLGED. The whole CDR3 sequence reads CTCSVSGLGEDTQYF. V and J are TRBV1 and TRBJ2-5; 9 bases match TRBD2. Read data end 4 residues before the CDR3 end; the end is taken from the germline J gene. CDR3 length equals 15 residues. Germline lookup yields CDR1 NSQYPW and CDR2 LRSPGD (reference sequence).

In the case of this clone: Germline and genes here are mouse. With the read ending 4 residues before the CDR3 end, the germline J gene is used to fill in that end. The genes are TRBV1 and TRBJ2-5; 12 positions match TRBD2. Germline values: CDR1 NSQYPW, CDR2 LRSPGD (reference sequence). The CDR3 covers 15 residues. CDR3 in amino acids: CTCSAWTGGEDTQYF. CDR3 DNA (partial): TGCACCTGCAGTGCATGGACTGGGGGGGAAGAC.

This clone occurred a few times. Germline and genes: mouse. The DNA ends 4 residues before the CDR3 does, and the rest of the CDR3 is filled in from the germline J gene. This chain uses TRBV13-2 with TRBJ2-2; 7 nucleotides match TRBD2. The CDR3 covers 16 residues. The junction had 4 bases not matched to a gene; V was cut back by 2 bases and J by 0 bases. CDR1 NNHNN and CDR2 SYGAGS come from the germline V gene (reference sequence). The CDR3 sequence: CASGESLGANTGQLYF. The CDR3 DNA, read in part, is TGTGCCAGCGGTGAATCGCTGGGGGCAAACACCGGG.

On this clone itself: The genes and germline here are from mouse. The read ends 3 residues before the CDR3 terminus; that terminus is restored from the germline J gene. The rearrangement uses TRBV1 and TRBJ1-6, with D maybe TRBD1 (6 bases). TRBJ1-6 has ORF status, its function being uncertain. CDR1 and CDR2 (germline): NSQYPW, LRSPGD (reference sequence). The CDR3 extends over 11 amino acids. CDR3: CTCSGGAPLYF. Partial CDR3 DNA: TGCACCTGCAGTGGGGGGGCCCCC.

As to this clone: Genes and germline come from the mouse. The CDR3 end lies 4 residues beyond the end of the read and is filled in from the germline J gene. The chain links TRBV13-1 to TRBJ2-7; possible D gene TRBD1, 6 bases. Trimming cost V 5 bases and J 3 bases, with 9 bases left between them. There are 12 residues in the CDR3. CDR1 is NSHNY and CDR2 is SYGAGN in the germline V gene. CDR3 DNA (partial): TGTGCCAGCAGACAACAGGGCTAT. This encodes CASRQQGY. The entire CDR3 is CASRQQGYEQYF.

On this clone: Gene labels here are mouse ones. The CDR3 goes on 4 residues after the read ends, and that part is filled in from the germline J gene. The rearrangement uses TRBV13-1 and TRBJ2-5; tentative D call: TRBD1 (6 bases). CDR1 and CDR2 (germline): NSHNY, SYGAGN. The CDR3 loop spans 13 amino acids. The covered CDR3 bases are TGTGCCAGCAGTTCAGGGGTGGGAGAC. As protein: CASSSGVGD. The whole CDR3 is CASSSGVGDTQYF.

Remarks on this clone: Gene names follow the mouse nomenclature. Read sequence stops 4 residues before the CDR3 end, and the germline J gene provides the missing end. This rearrangement joins TRBV13-3 to TRBJ1-2; the D is unclear. CDR3 length equals 15 residues. Trimming shortened V by 1 base and J by 0 bases, and 10 bases separated the two germline ends. CDR1 and CDR2 from the germline V gene are NNHDY and SYVADS. CDR3 region: CASSDTQNANSDYTF. Partial CDR3 DNA: TGTGCCAGCAGTGATACCCAGAATGCAAACTCC.

This clone turned up a few times. The gene symbols are mouse symbols. The CDR3 end falls 3 residues outside the read, so it is completed with the germline J gene. The chain combines TRBV13-3 with TRBJ1-6; a possible D gene is TRBD1 (6 bases). TRBJ1-6 belongs to the ORF category, with a function that is uncertain. The CDR3 runs 16 residues. Germline CDR1 is NNHDY and CDR2 is SYVADS. Trimming cost V 4 bases and J 0 bases, with 11 bases left between them. Here the CDR3 reads CASSPGQNSYNSPLYF. The DNA read from the CDR3 is TGTGCCAGCAGTCCTGGACAGAATTCCTATAATTCGCCC.

Comments on this clone: Gene names follow the mouse nomenclature. The CDR3 end falls 4 residues outside the read, so it is completed with the germline J gene. This chain connects TRBV13-2 to TRBJ2-5; no reliable D call. The CDR3 runs 13 residues. Germline values: CDR1 NNHNN, CDR2 SYGAGS (reference sequence). The CDR3: CASGEVNKDTQYF. The covered CDR3 bases are TGTGCCAGCGGTGAGGTCAACAAAGAC.

Worth noting for this clone: Any gene name here is a mouse gene name. The DNA ends 3 residues before the CDR3 does, and the rest of the CDR3 is filled in from the germline J gene. The chain couples TRBV3 to TRBJ1-6; 7 positions match TRBD1. TRBJ1-6 is placed among ORFs of uncertain function. J gave up 0 bases and V 4 bases, and 6 bases lay outside the gene matches. The CDR3 runs to 17 residues. CDR1 is SNHLY, CDR2 FYNGKV, per germline (reference sequence). The CDR3 bases that were read are TGTGCCAGCAGCTCCCTTGGGACAGATTCCTATAATTCGCCC. Its translation: CASSSLGTDSYNSP. The CDR3 reads in full as CASSSLGTDSYNSPLYF.

Points on this clone: Here the gene names and germline are mouse. With the read ending 3 residues before the CDR3 end, the germline J gene is used to fill in that end. V usage is TRBV31 and J usage is TRBJ1-6, with 12 bases aligning to TRBD1. TRBJ1-6 is treated as an ORF (open reading frame) with a function not yet certain. This CDR3 has 16 amino acids. V shed 2 bases, J shed 1 base, and the junction held 0 bases outside the gene matches. Germline V CDR1 and CDR2: GKSSPN, SITVG. The DNA read from the CDR3 is TGTGCCTGGAGTGGGACAGGGGGCTCCTATAATTCGCCC. This sequence encodes CAWSGTGGSYNSP. The entire CDR3 reads CAWSGTGGSYNSPLYF.